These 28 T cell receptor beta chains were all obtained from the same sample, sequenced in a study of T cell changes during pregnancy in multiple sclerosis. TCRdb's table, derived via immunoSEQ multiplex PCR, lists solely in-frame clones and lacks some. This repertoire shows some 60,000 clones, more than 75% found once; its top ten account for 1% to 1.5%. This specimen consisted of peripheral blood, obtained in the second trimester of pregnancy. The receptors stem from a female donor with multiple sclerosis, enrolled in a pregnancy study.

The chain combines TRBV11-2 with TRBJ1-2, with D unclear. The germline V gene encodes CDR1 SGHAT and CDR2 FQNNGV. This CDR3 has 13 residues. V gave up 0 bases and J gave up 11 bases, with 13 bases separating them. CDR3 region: CASSLDLVGRYTF. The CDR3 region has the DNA TGTGCCAGCAGCTTAGATCTCGTCGGGAGGTACACCTTC.

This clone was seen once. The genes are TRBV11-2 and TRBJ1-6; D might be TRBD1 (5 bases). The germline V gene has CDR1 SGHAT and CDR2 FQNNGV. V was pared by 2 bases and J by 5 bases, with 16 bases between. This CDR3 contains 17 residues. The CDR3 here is CASSLKRQHLNNSPLHF. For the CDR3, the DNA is TGTGCCAGCAGCTTAAAGAGACAGCACCTCAATAATTCACCCCTCCACTTT.

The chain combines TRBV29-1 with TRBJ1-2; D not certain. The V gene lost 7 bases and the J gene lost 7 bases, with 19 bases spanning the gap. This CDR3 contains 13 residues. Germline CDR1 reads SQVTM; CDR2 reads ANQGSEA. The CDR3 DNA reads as TGCAGCGCGACACCTTGGCCTTTCGGTGGCTACACCTTC. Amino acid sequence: CSATPWPFGGYTF.

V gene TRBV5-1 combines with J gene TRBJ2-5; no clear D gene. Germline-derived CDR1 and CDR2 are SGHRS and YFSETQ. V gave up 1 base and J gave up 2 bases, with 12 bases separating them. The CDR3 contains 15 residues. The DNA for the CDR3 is TGCGCCAGCAGCTTGTTTAGCTCGAGGCAAGAGACCCAGTACTTC. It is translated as CASSLFSSRQETQYF.

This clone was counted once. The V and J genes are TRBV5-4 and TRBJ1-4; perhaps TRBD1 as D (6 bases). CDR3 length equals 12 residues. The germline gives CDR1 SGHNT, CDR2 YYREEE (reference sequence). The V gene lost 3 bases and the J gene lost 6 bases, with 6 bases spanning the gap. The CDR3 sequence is CASSYRDEKLFF. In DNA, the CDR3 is TGTGCCAGCAGCTACAGGGATGAAAAACTGTTTTTT.

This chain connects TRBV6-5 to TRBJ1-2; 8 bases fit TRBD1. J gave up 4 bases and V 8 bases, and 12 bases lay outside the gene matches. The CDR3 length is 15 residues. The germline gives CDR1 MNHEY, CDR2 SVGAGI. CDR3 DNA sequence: TGTGCCAGCGGAGTCCCGGGACAGGATCTCTATGGCTACACCTTC. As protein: CASGVPGQDLYGYTF.

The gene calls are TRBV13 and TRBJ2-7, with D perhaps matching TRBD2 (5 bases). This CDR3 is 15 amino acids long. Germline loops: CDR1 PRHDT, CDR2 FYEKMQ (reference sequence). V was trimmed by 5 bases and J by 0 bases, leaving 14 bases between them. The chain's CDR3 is CASSRRQTGSYEQYF. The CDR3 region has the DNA TGTGCCAGCAGCCGGAGGCAAACGGGCTCCTACGAGCAGTACTTC.

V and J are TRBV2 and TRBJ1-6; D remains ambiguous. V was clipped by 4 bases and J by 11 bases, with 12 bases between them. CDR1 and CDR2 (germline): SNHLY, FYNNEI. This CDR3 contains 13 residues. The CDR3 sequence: CASSAGAGTPLHF. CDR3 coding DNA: TGTGCCAGCAGTGCAGGTGCCGGGACACCCCTCCACTTT.

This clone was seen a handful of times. This chain's CDR3 is CASSYSSGGAYEQYF. The CDR3 DNA follows: TGTGCCAGCAGTTACTCTAGCGGGGGGGCCTACGAGCAGTACTTC. This rearrangement joins TRBV6-5 to TRBJ2-7, with 11 nucleotides matching TRBD2. Germline trimming cut 0 bases from V and 2 bases from J; bases unmatched to any gene: 0. Germline CDR1 and CDR2: MNHEY and SVGAGI. This CDR3 region has 15 residues.

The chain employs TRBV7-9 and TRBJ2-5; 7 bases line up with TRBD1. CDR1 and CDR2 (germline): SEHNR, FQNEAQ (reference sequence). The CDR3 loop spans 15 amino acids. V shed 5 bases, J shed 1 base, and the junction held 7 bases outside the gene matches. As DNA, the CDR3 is TGTGCCAGCAGCCCTCGACAGGGTAGCCAAGAGACCCAGTACTTC. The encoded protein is CASSPRQGSQETQYF.

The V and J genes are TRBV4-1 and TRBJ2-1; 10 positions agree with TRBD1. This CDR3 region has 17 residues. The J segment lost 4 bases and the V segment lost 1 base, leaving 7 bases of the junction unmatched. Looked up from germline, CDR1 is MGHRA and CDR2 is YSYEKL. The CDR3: CASSQGGGQGTYNEQFF. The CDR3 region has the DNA TGCGCCAGCAGCCAAGGGGGGGGACAGGGGACTTACAATGAGCAGTTCTTC.

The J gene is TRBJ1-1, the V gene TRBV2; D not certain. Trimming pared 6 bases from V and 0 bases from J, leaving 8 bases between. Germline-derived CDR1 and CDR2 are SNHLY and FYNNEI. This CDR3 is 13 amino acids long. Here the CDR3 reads CASSAQVNTEAFF. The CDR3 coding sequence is TGTGCCAGCAGCGCCCAGGTGAACACTGAAGCTTTCTTT.

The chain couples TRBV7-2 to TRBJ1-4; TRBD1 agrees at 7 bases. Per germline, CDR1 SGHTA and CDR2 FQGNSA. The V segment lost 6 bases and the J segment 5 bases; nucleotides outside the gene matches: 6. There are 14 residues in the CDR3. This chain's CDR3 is CASRLTGHNEKLFF. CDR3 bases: TGTGCCAGCAGACTGACAGGGCACAATGAAAAACTGTTTTTT.

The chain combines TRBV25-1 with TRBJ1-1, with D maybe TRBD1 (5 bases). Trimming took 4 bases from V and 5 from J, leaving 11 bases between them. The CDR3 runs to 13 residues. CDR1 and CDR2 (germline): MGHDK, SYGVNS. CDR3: CASSVQGRTEAFF. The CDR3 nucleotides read TGTGCCAGCAGTGTCCAGGGTAGGACTGAAGCTTTCTTT.

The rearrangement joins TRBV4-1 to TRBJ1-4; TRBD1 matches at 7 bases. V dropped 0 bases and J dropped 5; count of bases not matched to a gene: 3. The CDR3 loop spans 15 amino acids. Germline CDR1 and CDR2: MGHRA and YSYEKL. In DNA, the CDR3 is TGCGCCAGCAGCCAAGACGGGACAGTGAATGAAAAACTGTTTTTT. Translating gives CASSQDGTVNEKLFF.

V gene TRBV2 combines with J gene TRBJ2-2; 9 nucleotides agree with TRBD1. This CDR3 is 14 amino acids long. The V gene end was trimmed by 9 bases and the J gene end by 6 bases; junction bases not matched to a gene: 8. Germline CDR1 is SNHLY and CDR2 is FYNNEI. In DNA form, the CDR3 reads TGTGCCAGTGCGGGACAGGGTATTTCCGGGGAGCTGTTTTTT. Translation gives CASAGQGISGELFF.

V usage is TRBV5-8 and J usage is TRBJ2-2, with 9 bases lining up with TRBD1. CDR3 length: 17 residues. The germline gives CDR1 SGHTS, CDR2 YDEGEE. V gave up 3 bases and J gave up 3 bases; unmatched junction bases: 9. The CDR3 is CASSWVSQGADTGELFF. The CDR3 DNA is TGTGCCAGCAGCTGGGTTTCACAGGGGGCGGACACCGGGGAGCTGTTTTTT.

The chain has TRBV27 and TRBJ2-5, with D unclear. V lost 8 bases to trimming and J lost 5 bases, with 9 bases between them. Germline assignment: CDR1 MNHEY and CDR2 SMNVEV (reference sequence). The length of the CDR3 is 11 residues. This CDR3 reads CASSSGETQYF. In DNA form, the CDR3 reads TGTGCCAGCTCGTCCGGGGAGACCCAGTACTTC.

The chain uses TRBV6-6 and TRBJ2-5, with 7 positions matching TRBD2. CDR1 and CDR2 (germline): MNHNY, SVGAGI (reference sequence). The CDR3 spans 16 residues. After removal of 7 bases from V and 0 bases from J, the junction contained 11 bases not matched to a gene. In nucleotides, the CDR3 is TGTGCCAGCAACCAAAGACCGGGAGGAAACCAAGAGACCCAGTACTTC. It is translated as CASNQRPGGNQETQYF.

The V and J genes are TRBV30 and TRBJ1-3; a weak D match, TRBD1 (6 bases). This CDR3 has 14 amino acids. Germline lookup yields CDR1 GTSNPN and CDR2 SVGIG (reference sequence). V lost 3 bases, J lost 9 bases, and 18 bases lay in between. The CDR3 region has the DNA TGTGCCTGGAGCCTCGGGGGGCAGGGCGTCACCATATATTTT. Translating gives CAWSLGGQGVTIYF.

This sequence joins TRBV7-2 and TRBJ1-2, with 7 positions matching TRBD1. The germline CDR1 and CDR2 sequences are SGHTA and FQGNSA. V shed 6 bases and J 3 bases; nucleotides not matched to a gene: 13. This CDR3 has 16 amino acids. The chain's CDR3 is CASSPFVGQQYYGYTF. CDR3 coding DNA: TGTGCCAGCAGTCCGTTCGTGGGACAGCAATACTATGGCTACACCTTC.

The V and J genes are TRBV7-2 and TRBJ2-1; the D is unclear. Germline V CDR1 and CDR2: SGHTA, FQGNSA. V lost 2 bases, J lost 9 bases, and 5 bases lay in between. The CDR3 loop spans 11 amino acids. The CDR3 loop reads CASSLSSEQFF. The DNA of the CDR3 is TGTGCCAGCAGCTTAAGCTCTGAGCAGTTCTTC.

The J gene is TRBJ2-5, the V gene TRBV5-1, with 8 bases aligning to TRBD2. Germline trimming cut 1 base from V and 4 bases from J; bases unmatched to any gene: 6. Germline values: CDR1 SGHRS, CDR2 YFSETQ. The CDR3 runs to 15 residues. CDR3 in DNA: TGCGCCAGCAGCTTGCTCTCCGGGGGGGCAGAGACCCAGTACTTC. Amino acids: CASSLLSGGAETQYF.

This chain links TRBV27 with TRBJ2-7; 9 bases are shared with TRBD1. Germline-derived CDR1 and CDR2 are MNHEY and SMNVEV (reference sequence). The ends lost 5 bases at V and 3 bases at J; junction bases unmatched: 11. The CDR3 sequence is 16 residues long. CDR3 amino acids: CASSKQGAKVDYEQYF. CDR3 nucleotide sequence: TGTGCCAGCAGTAAACAGGGGGCGAAGGTTGACTACGAGCAGTACTTC.

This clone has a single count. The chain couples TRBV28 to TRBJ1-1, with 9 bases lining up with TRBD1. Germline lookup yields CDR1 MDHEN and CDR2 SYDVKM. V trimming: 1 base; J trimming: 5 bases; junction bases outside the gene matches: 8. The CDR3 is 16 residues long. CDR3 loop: CASSLSPGQGRTEAFF. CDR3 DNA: TGTGCCAGCAGTTTATCCCCTGGACAGGGGAGAACTGAAGCTTTCTTT.

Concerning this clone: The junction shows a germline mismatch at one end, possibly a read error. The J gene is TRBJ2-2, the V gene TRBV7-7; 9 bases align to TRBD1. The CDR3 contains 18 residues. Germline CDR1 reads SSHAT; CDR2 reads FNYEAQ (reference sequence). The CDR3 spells CASSPSTGGGTDTGELFF. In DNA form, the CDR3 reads TGTGCTAGCAGCCCCTCGACAGGGGGGGGTACTGACACCGGGGAGCTGTTTTTT.

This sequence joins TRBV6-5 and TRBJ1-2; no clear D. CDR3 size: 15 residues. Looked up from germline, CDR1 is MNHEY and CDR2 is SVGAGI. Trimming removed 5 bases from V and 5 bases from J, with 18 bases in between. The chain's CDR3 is CASSGKYGGFYGYTF. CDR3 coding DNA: TGTGCCAGCAGTGGAAAGTACGGAGGGTTTTATGGCTACACCTTC.

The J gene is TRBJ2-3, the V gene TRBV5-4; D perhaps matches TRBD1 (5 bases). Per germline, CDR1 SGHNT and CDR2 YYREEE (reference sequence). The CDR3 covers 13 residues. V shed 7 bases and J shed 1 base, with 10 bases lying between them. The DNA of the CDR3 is TGTGCCAGCGGTTTGACAGGCACAGATACGCAGTATTTT. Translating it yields CASGLTGTDTQYF.